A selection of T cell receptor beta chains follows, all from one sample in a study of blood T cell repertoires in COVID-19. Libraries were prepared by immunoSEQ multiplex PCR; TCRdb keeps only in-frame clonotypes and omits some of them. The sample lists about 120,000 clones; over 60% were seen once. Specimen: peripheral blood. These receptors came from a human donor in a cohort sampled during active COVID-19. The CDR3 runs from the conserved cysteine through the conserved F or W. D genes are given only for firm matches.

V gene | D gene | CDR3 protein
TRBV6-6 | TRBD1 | CASSYRQGGSPLHF
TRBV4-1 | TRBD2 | CASSLERGPSYEQYF
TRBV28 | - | CASSTAGGGREQYF
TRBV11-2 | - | CASSLASSGNTIYF
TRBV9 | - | CASSASSRANVLTF
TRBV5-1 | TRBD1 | CASSPTGTDPYEQYF
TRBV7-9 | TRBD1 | CASSLGDRASFTEAFF
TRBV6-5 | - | CASSYSNGIYGYTF
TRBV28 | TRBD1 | CASSALTGWGPYEQYF
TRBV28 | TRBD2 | CASRPIAGGSYEQYF
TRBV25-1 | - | CASSDPGTGAYEQYF
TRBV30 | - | CAWSPQPTIAGDTIYF
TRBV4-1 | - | CASSQGGSLYEQYF
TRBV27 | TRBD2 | CASSLTSGSSYEQYF
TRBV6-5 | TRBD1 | CASSDRGYYEQYF
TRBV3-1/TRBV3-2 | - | CASSQGGGYEQYF
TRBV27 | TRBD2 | CASSFRAGGEQYF
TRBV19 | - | CASSISGGRNEQYF
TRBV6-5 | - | CASTFTGNTEAFF
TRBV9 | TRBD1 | CASSVESLGQAYTF
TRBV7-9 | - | CASSLSRGGETQYF
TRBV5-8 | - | CASRFTGSVYEQYF
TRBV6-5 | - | CASSYSTRPYEQYF
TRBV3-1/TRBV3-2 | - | CASSQDYKRGRGEQYF
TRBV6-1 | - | CASSEAAGRHEKLFF
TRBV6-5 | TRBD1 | CATFRTGGRDGELFF
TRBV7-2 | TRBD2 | CASSFQRGGTETQYF